What follows is one TCR beta chain and its context. Its antigen is not known. The entry originates in a study of PD-1 blockade in classical Hodgkin lymphoma. Overall study findings and caveats: Nothing has yet pinned down what causes the repertoire differences, possibly disease activity or prior therapy. Baseline TCR diversity was reportedly lower in newly diagnosed patients than healthy donors.

The germline CDR1 and CDR2 sequences are LGHNA and YSLEER. Trimming pared 0 bases from V and 4 bases from J, leaving 13 bases between. CDR3 length: 17 residues. Noted time point: newly diagnosed, previously untreated cHL patient sample. Comparison came from newly diagnosed, untreated classical Hodgkin lymphoma PBMCs. Assay used: immunoSEQ multiplex PCR; TCRdb lists only in-frame clones, some missing. There are approximately 15,000 clones in the sample; approximately 90% occur only once, and almost 4% lies in the top ten. The chain uses TRBV4-3 and TRBJ2-6; D may be TRBD1 or TRBD2 (5 bases each). The sample was peripheral blood mononuclear cells (PBMCs). The sequence came from a human donor with classical Hodgkin lymphoma. The CDR3 is CASSQDRPGAGANVLTF. The DNA of the CDR3 is TGCGCCAGCAGCCAAGATCGCCCCGGGGCCGGGGCCAACGTCCTGACTTTC.